The 24 T cell receptor beta chains presented below share a single source sample, sequenced in a study of CD8 T cells in ankylosing spondylitis. Notes on the study in general: Several highly homologous variants formed a TCR beta motif that appeared characteristic of ankylosing spondylitis blood.

These receptors' antigens are unknown. MiXCR, applied by TCRdb to the 5' RACE reads, yields one record per CDR3 protein. The table records roughly 670,000 distinct CDR3 sequences, over 15% of them present only once. The sequencing input was blood, either unsorted or a sorted T cell fraction (not recorded which). These receptors originate from a male donor with ankylosing spondylitis.

V gene TRBV6-5 combines with J gene TRBJ1-2, with a possible D match to TRBD1 (6 bases). V was trimmed by 0 bases and J by 2 bases, leaving 13 bases between them. This CDR3 has 16 residues. The germline CDR1 and CDR2 sequences are MNHEY and SVGAGI. This CDR3 reads CASSYSKAQGNYGYTF. CDR3 nucleotides: TGTGCCAGCAGTTACTCGAAAGCACAGGGAAACTATGGCTACACCTTC.

This chain links TRBV27 with TRBJ1-2; D remains unclear. The CDR3 length is 16 residues. Trimming took 0 bases from V and 7 from J, leaving 18 bases between them. From germline, CDR1 is MNHEY and CDR2 SMNVEV (reference sequence). The CDR3 nucleotides are TGTGCCAGCAGTTTATCCCAACCGAGAGGAGTGGCTGGCTACACCTTC. Encoded protein: CASSLSQPRGVAGYTF.

The rearrangement links TRBV10-3 to TRBJ1-1; D perhaps matches TRBD1 (5 bases). The CDR3 extends over 14 amino acids. CDR1 and CDR2 from the germline V gene are ENHRY and SYGVKD. V dropped 2 bases and J dropped 5 bases, with 12 bases sitting between them. CDR3 coding DNA: TGTGCCATCAGTGAGGAGTCAGGGATGACTGAAGCTTTCTTT. It specifies CAISEESGMTEAFF.

The chain has TRBV2 and TRBJ1-3, with D unresolved. V was trimmed by 8 bases and J by 8 bases, leaving 22 bases between them. The V gene's germline CDR1 is SNHLY and CDR2 FYNNEI. This CDR3 comprises 15 residues. CDR3 bases: TGTGCCAGCGTAAGACGGACTACAGCCCGCGACACCATATATTTT. Translating gives CASVRRTTARDTIYF.

The chain recombines TRBV4-3 with TRBJ2-7; 7 bases agree with TRBD2. This CDR3 comprises 17 residues. Germline CDR1 is LGHNA and CDR2 is YSLEER. V was pared by 0 bases and J by 2 bases, with 10 bases of the junction left unmatched. The CDR3, as DNA: TGCGCCAGCAGCCAAGAAGAGGTACGGGGGGAGGCCTACGAGCAGTACTTC. This sequence encodes CASSQEEVRGEAYEQYF.

This chain uses TRBV18 with TRBJ2-1; 9 nucleotides line up with TRBD2. Germline lookup yields CDR1 KGHSH and CDR2 LQKENI. With V trimmed by 0 bases and J by 6 bases, 6 bases remained unmatched. CDR3 length: 16 residues. Here the CDR3 reads CASSPPLAGVGNEQFF. The CDR3, as DNA: TGTGCCAGCTCACCACCGTTAGCGGGAGTAGGCAATGAGCAGTTCTTC.

The chain links TRBV7-9 to TRBJ1-2, with unresolved D. This CDR3 comprises 14 residues. Germline CDR1 and CDR2: SEHNR and FQNEAQ (reference sequence). Deletions cut 3 bases from V and 7 bases from J, with 15 bases between. This CDR3 is CASSLSGSEFGYTF. CDR3 bases: TGTGCCAGCAGCTTGTCCGGGAGTGAATTTGGCTACACCTTC.

The CDR3 here is CASSPPATGDLKQQYF. The CDR3 DNA reads TGTGCCAGCAGCCCACCCGCGACAGGGGATCTTAAACAGCAGTACTTC. The V gene is TRBV7-9, the J gene TRBJ2-7; 8 positions agree with TRBD1. The CDR3 runs to 16 residues. Germline CDR1 SEHNR, CDR2 FQNEAQ (reference sequence). V gave up 5 bases and J gave up 8 bases; unmatched junction bases: 17. Full variable domain (rest looked up from reference TRBV7-9 and TRBJ2-7): DTGVSQNPRHKITKRGQNVTFRCDPISEHNRLYWYRQTLGQGPEFLTYFQNEAQLEKSRLLSDRFSAERPKGSFSTLEIQRTEQGDSAMYLCASSPPATGDLKQQYFGPGTRLTVT.

The V gene is TRBV15, the J gene TRBJ2-7; D not resolved. Trimming removed 3 bases from V and 0 bases from J, with 9 bases in between. Germline CDR1 LNHNV, CDR2 YYDKDF (reference sequence). The length of the CDR3 is 14 residues. CDR3 region: CATSSLDGSYEQYF. CDR3 bases: TGTGCCACCAGCAGTTTAGACGGCTCCTACGAGCAGTACTTC.

The sample holds a few counts of this clonotype. The V call is TRBV12-3 or TRBV12-4, the J call TRBJ2-7; the match to TRBD1 covers 12 bases. Trimming at V came to 2 bases and at J to 7 bases, leaving 9 bases not matched to a gene. This CDR3 contains 16 residues. The CDR3 DNA follows: TGTGCCAGCAGTTTATCGCCGGGACAGGGGGCTTCTGAGCAGTACTTC. Translated, it gives CASSLSPGQGASEQYF.

The J gene is TRBJ1-2, the V gene TRBV12-3 or TRBV12-4; 12 nucleotides line up with TRBD1. Trimming took 1 base from V and 7 from J; bases not matched to a gene: 4. This CDR3 contains 15 residues. In nucleotides, the CDR3 is TGTGCCAGCAGTTTAGATGGGACAGGGGGCTTTGGCTACACCTTC. It codes for CASSLDGTGGFGYTF.

This chain uses TRBV2 with TRBJ1-1, with 8 bases that match TRBD1. The germline gives CDR1 SNHLY, CDR2 FYNNEI. The CDR3 loop spans 12 amino acids. V lost 8 bases and J lost 7; bases outside the gene matches: 6. The CDR3 DNA follows: TGTGCCAGCCTCCTCAGGGGGCGTGAAGCTTTCTTT. It is translated as CASLLRGREAFF.

This clonotype was picked up a small number of times. This rearrangement joins TRBV20-1 to TRBJ1-2, with D maybe TRBD1 (5 bases). This CDR3 region has 13 residues. Between the trimmed V and J ends, which lost 5 bases and 8 bases, there was a span of 18 bases. The V gene's germline CDR1 is DFQATT and CDR2 SNEGSKA (reference sequence). The CDR3 coding sequence is TGCAGTGCTGACAGACGGAACCCTATGGGCTACACCTTC. It encodes CSADRRNPMGYTF.

The J gene is TRBJ2-7, the V gene TRBV12-3 or TRBV12-4, with TRBD1 matching 9 bases. This CDR3 contains 15 residues. With V trimmed by 3 bases and J by 2 bases, 5 bases remained unmatched. CDR3 in amino acids: CASSFGDRVTYEQYF. In DNA, the CDR3 is TGTGCCAGCAGTTTTGGGGACAGGGTAACCTACGAGCAGTACTTC.

The rearrangement uses TRBV7-8 and TRBJ2-7; TRBD2 matches at 7 bases. Germline values: CDR1 SGHVS, CDR2 FQNEAQ. The CDR3 runs to 15 residues. J gave up 0 bases and V 5 bases, and 7 bases lay outside the gene matches. CDR3 nucleotides: TGTGCCAGCAGCCCGGTAGCGGGTTCCTCCTACGAGCAGTACTTC. This translates into CASSPVAGSSYEQYF.

In its sample, this clonotype was seen a few times. The gene calls are TRBV6-2 or TRBV6-3 and TRBJ2-7; D might be TRBD1 (6 bases). The CDR3 covers 15 residues. Between the trimmed V and J ends, which lost 7 bases and 3 bases, there was a span of 19 bases. CDR1 and CDR2 (germline): MNHEY, SVGEGT. The CDR3: CASITFTRGNYEQYF. CDR3 coding DNA: TGTGCCAGCATAACTTTTACCAGGGGAAACTACGAGCAGTACTTC.

This clonotype has only a few counts. The chain links TRBV12-3 or TRBV12-4 to TRBJ2-7; TRBD1 agrees at 10 bases. The CDR3 spans 14 residues. Trimming at V came to 3 bases and at J to 5 bases, leaving 4 bases not matched to a gene. In DNA, the CDR3 is TGTGCCAGCAGTTTCTCGGACAGGGGGGACGAGCAGTACTTC. Translated: CASSFSDRGDEQYF.

This clonotype showed up just a few times. This chain connects TRBV10-3 to TRBJ1-1, with D possibly TRBD1 on 6 matching bases. Trimming stripped 3 bases from V and 1 base from J, with 12 bases between. Germline V CDR1 and CDR2: ENHRY, SYGVKD. The CDR3 is 15 amino acids. CDR3 in DNA: TGTGCCATCAGTGAATTTCCGGGACAGAACACTGAAGCTTTCTTT. Residues: CAISEFPGQNTEAFF.

This sequence joins TRBV9 and TRBJ2-1; D is unresolved. CDR3 length: 12 amino acids. V shed 3 bases and J shed 6 bases, with 7 bases lying between them. Germline loops: CDR1 SGDLS, CDR2 YYNGEE. CDR3: CASSDLFNEQFF. The CDR3 DNA follows: TGTGCCAGCAGCGACCTTTTCAATGAGCAGTTCTTC.

This clonotype was seen a handful of times. V gene TRBV6-1 combines with J gene TRBJ2-1, with a weak D call TRBD2 (5 bases). CDR3 length: 16 amino acids. V dropped 2 bases and J dropped 2 bases, with 13 bases sitting between them. The germline V gene encodes CDR1 MNHNS and CDR2 SASEGT. Here the CDR3 reads CASSESLGRTYNEQFF. The CDR3 nucleotides are TGTGCCAGCAGTGAATCTCTGGGGAGAACCTACAATGAGCAGTTCTTC.

This clonotype came up a few times. The chain links TRBV12-3 or TRBV12-4 to TRBJ1-5; D is ambiguous. Between the trimmed V and J ends, which lost 6 bases and 5 bases, there was a span of 11 bases. The CDR3 spans 13 residues. CDR3 nucleotide sequence: TGTGCCAGCAGCCGGAGTGGGGATCAGCCCCAGCATTTT. The encoded protein is CASSRSGDQPQHF.

V is TRBV9 and J is TRBJ2-1, with no clear D. Germline CDR1 and CDR2: SGDLS and YYNGEE. The CDR3 covers 14 residues. Trimming shortened V by 0 bases and J by 6 bases, and 10 bases separated the two germline ends. The CDR3 spells CASSVDGLGNEQFF. The CDR3 coding sequence is TGTGCCAGCAGCGTAGATGGGCTGGGCAATGAGCAGTTCTTC.

This clonotype was detected only a few times. The rearrangement links TRBV20-1 to TRBJ2-7; no firm D call. Germline V gives CDR1 DFQATT, CDR2 SNEGSKA (reference sequence). The CDR3 loop spans 11 amino acids. Between the trimmed V and J ends, which lost 1 base and 2 bases, there was a span of 3 bases. The CDR3 sequence: CSARAPYEQYF. For the CDR3, the DNA is TGCAGTGCTAGAGCTCCCTACGAGCAGTACTTC.

This clonotype was seen a handful of times. The chain uses TRBV6-1 and TRBJ2-7; D gene unclear. Per germline, CDR1 MNHNS and CDR2 SASEGT. The V end was cut by 7 bases, the J end by 7 bases, with 11 bases between. The CDR3 has 11 residues. This CDR3 reads CASNGMMEQYF. For the CDR3, the DNA is TGTGCCAGCAACGGAATGATGGAGCAGTACTTC.